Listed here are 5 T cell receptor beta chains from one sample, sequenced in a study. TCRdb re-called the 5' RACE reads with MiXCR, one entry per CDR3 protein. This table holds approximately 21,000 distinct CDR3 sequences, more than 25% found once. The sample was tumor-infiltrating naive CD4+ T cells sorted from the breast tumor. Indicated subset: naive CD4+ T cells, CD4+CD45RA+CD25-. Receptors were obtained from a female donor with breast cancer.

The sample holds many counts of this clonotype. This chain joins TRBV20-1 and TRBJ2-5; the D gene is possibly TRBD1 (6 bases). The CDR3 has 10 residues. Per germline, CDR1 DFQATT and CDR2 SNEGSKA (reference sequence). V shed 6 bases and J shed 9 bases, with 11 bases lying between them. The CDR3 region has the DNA TGCAGTGCCAGGGGATCGGCCCAGTACTTC. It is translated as CSARGSAQYF.

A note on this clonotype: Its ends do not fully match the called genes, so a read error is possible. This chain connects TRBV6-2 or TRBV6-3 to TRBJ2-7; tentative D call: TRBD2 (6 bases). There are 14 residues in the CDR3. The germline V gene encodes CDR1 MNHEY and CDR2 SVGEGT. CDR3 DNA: TGTGCCAGCCGCCGGGCGGGAAGCTCCTACGAGCGGTACTTC. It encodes CASRRAGSSYERYF.

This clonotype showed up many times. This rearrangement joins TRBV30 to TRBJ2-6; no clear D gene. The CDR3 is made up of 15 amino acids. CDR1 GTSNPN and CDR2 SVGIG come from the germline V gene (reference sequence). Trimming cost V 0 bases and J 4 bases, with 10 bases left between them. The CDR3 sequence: CAWSVSDGGANVLTF. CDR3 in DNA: TGTGCCTGGAGTGTAAGCGACGGCGGGGCCAACGTCCTGACTTTC. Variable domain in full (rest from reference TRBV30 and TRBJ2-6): SQTIHQWPATLVQPVGSPLSLECTVEGTSNPNLYWYRQAAGRGLQLLFYSVGIGQISSEVPQNLSASRPQDRQFILSSKKLLLSDSGFYLCAWSVSDGGANVLTFGAGSRLTVL.

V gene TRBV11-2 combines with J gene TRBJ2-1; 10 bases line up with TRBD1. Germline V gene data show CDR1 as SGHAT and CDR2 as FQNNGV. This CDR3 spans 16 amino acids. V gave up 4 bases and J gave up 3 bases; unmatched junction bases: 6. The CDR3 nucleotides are TGTGCCAGCAGCTCCCCCGGGACAGGGGACTACAATGAGCAGTTCTTC. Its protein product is CASSSPGTGDYNEQFF.

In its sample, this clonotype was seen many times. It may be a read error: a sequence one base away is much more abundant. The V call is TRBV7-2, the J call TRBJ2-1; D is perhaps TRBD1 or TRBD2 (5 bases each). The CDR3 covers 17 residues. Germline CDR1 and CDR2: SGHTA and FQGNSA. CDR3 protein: CASSLVGTRGTYNEQLF. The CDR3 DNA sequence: TGTGCCAGCAGCTTAGTCGGGACCCGAGGTACCTACAATGAGCAGCTCTTC.